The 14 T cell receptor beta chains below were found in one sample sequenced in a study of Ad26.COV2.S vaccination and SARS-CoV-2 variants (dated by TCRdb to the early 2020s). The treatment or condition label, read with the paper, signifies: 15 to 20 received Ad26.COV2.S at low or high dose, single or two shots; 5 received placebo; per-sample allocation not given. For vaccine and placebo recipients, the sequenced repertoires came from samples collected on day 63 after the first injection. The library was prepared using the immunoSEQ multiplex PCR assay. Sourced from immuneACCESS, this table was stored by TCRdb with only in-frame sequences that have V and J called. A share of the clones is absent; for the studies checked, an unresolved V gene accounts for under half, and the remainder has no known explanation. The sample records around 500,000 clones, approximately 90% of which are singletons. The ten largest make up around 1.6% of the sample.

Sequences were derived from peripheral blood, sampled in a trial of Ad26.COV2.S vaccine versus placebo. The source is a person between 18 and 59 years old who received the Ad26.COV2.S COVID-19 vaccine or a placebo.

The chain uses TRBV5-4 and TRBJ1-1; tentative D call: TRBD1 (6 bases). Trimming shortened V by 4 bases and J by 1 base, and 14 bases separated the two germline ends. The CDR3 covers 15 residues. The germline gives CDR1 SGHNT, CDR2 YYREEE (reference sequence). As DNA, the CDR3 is TGTGCCAGCAGCCCGGGGGCATCAGAGAACACTGAAGCTTTCTTT. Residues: CASSPGASENTEAFF.

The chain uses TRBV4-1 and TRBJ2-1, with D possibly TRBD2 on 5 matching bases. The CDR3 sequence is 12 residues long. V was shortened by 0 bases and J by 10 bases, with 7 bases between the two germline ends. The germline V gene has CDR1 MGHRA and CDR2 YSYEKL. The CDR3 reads CASSQEGGEQFF. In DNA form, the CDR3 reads TGCGCCAGCAGCCAAGAAGGCGGGGAGCAGTTCTTC.

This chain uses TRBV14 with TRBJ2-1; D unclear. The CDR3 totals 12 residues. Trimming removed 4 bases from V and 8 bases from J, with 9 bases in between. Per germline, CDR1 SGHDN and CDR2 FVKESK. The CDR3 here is CASSRRNDEQFF. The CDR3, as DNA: TGTGCCAGCAGCCGCAGAAACGATGAGCAGTTCTTC.

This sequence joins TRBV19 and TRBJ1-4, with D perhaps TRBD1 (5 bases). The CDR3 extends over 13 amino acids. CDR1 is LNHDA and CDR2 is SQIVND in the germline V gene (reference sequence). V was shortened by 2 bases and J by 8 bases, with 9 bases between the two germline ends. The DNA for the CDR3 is TGTGCCAGTAGTATATTTCAGGGAGAAAAACTGTTTTTT. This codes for CASSIFQGEKLFF.

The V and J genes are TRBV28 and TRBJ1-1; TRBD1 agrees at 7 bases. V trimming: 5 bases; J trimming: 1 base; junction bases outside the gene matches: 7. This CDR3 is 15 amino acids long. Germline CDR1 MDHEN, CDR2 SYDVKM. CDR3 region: CASSPSTGRNTEAFF. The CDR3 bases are TGTGCCAGCAGTCCGTCGACAGGGAGGAACACTGAAGCTTTCTTT.

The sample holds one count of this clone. As DNA, the CDR3 is TGTGCCAGCAGTGGACAGGCCGACTCGTACTATGGCTACACCTTC. Its protein product is CASSGQADSYYGYTF. This chain joins TRBV6-2 or TRBV6-3 and TRBJ1-2, with 7 bases that match TRBD1. J gave up 3 bases and V 5 bases, and 9 bases lay outside the gene matches. Germline V gene lookup returns CDR1 MNHEY and CDR2 SVGEGT. The CDR3 has 15 residues.

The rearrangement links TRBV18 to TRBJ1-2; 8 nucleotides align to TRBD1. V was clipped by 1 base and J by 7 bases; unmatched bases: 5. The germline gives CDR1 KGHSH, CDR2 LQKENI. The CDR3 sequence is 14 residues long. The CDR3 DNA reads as TGTGCCAGCTCACCACAAGGACAGGGCTCTGGCTACACCTTC. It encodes CASSPQGQGSGYTF.

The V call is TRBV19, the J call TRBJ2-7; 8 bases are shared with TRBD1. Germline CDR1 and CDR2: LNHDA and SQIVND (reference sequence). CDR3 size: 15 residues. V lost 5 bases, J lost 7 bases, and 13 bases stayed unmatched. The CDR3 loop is CASSEAGTGSGEQYF. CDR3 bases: TGTGCCAGTAGTGAAGCCGGGACAGGCTCGGGGGAGCAGTACTTC.

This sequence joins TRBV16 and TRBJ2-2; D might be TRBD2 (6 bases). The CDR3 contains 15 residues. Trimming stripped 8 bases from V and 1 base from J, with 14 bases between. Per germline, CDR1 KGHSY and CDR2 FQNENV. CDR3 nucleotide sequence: TGTGCCAGCGTGGCCGGGACTCGGAACACCGGGGAGCTGTTTTTT. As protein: CASVAGTRNTGELFF.

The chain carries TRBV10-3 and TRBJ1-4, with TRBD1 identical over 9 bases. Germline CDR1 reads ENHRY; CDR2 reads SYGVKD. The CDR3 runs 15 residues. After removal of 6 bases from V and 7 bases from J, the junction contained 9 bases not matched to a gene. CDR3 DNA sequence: TGTGCCATCAGCCCACAGGGGGCGGAAGGTGAAAAACTGTTTTTT. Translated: CAISPQGAEGEKLFF.

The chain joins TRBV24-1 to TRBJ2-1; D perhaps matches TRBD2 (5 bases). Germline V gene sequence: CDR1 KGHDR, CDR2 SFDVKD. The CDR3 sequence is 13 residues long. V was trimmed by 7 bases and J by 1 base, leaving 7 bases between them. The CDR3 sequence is CATRSGSYNEQFF. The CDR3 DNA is TGTGCCACCAGAAGCGGTTCCTACAATGAGCAGTTCTTC.

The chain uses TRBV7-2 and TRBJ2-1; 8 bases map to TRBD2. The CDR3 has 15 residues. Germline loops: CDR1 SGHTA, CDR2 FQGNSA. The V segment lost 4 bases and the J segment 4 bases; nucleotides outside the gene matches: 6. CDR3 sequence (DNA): TGTGCCAGCAGCTCACAGCCTAGCGGGTACAATGAGCAGTTCTTC. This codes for CASSSQPSGYNEQFF.

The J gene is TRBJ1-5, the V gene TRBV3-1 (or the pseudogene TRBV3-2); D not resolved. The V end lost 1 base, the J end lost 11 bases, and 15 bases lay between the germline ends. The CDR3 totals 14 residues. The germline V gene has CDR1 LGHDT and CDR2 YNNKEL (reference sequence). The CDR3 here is CASSQGNTREAQHF. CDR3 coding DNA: TGTGCCAGCAGCCAAGGCAATACCCGGGAGGCCCAGCATTTT.

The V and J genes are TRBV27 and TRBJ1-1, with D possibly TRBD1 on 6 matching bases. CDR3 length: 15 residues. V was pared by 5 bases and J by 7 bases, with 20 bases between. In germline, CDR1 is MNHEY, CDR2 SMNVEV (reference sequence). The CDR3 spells CASSTLPGQWIEAFF. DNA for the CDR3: TGTGCCAGCAGTACCCTCCCCGGACAGTGGATTGAAGCTTTCTTT.